This T cell receptor beta chain was captured in a study of T cell repertoires in cytomegalovirus infection. As for the study in general: An indication of both CMV infection and matching HLA type came from public TCR beta signatures.

Study-level results: CMV-specific TCR beta clonotypes restricted by HLA-C dominated the ex vivo response.

Trimming pared 2 bases from V and 6 bases from J, leaving 12 bases between. The CDR3 covers 14 residues. Germline loops: CDR1 MNHNS, CDR2 SASEGT. This clonotype appeared a few times. Its antigen remains unidentified. A single record per CDR3 protein comes from TCRdb applying MiXCR to the reads. Among roughly 920,000 distinct CDR3 sequences listed, around 30% were seen once. This TCR was recovered from a human donor in good health (CMV status not recorded). Some clones in this sample may be carry-over from other donors' samples. V and J are TRBV6-1 and TRBJ2-3; D unclear. The sample in question was cultured CD8+ T cells from PBMCs, obtained from culture after CMV antigen stimulation. The CDR3 sequence: CASSERSRFDTQYF. For the CDR3, the DNA is TGTGCCAGCAGTGAAAGGAGTCGGTTCGATACGCAGTATTTT.